Following are 6 T cell receptor beta chains from one sample sequenced in a study of cytomegalovirus exposure and HLA in healthy donors. With 60 Vbeta and 13 Jbeta primers, the PCR was carried out. Repertoires were generated with immunoSEQ multiplex PCR, while TCRdb's copy carries only in-frame clones and drops some. The data show roughly 150,000 clones, approximately 81% seen once. Sample: PBMCs. Receptors originate from a woman aged 18-30 years in good health and CMV-seronegative.

The CDR3 sequence is CASSRAPREGRPYEQYF. In DNA, the CDR3 is TGTGCCAGCAGCCGCGCCCCGCGGGAGGGCCGCCCCTACGAGCAGTACTTC. The chain recombines TRBV7-8 with TRBJ2-7, with 9 bases aligning to TRBD2. Trimming removed 5 bases from V and 2 bases from J; junction bases left unmatched: 13. The CDR3 consists of 17 residues. Germline values: CDR1 SGHVS, CDR2 FQNEAQ.

This rearrangement joins TRBV6-1 to TRBJ2-6; possible D gene TRBD1, 7 bases. The CDR3 contains 14 residues. Trimming cost V 8 bases and J 3 bases, with 11 bases left between them. Germline V gene sequence: CDR1 MNHNS, CDR2 SASEGT. The DNA of the CDR3 is TGTGCCAGCCGTCAGGGGGGTGGGGCCAACGTCCTGACTTTC. It codes for CASRQGGGANVLTF.

This chain joins TRBV19 and TRBJ1-2; D gene uncertain. This CDR3 comprises 15 residues. CDR1 is LNHDA, CDR2 SQIVND, per germline (reference sequence). The V and J ends lost 8 bases and 0 bases respectively, with 16 bases between them. The CDR3 DNA reads TGTGCCAGTCAATCGGGAGGGTTTACTAACTATGGCTACACCTTC. Amino acids: CASQSGGFTNYGYTF. Looking up the rest from reference TRBV19 and TRBJ1-2 gives the full variable domain: DGGITQSPKYLFRKEGQNVTLSCEQNLNHDAMYWYRQDPGQGLRLIYYSQIVNDFQKGDIAEGYSVSREKKESFPLTVTSAQKNPTAFYLCASQSGGFTNYGYTFGSGTRLTVV.

The chain joins TRBV30 to TRBJ2-3; tentatively, D is TRBD2 (6 bases). This CDR3 region has 14 residues. V was pared by 1 base and J by 5 bases, with 13 bases between. Germline V CDR1 and CDR2: GTSNPN, SVGIG (reference sequence). The CDR3, as DNA: TGTGCCTGGAGTGGGGGGGTCTCAGTAGATACGCAGTATTTT. Translating it yields CAWSGGVSVDTQYF.

This chain links TRBV11-2 with TRBJ2-5; 7 positions agree with TRBD2. This CDR3 has 15 residues. Germline V gene data show CDR1 as SGHAT and CDR2 as FQNNGV. Germline trimming cut 5 bases from V and 3 bases from J; bases unmatched to any gene: 9. CDR3 sequence reads: CASSQRSRGEETQYF. The CDR3 DNA follows: TGTGCCAGCAGCCAGCGATCCCGGGGGGAAGAGACCCAGTACTTC.

This clone is termed medium-sized (0.01 to 0.1%). The chain joins TRBV2 to TRBJ1-5; D gene unclear. CDR3 size: 13 residues. Germline CDR1 and CDR2: SNHLY and FYNNEI. Trimming shortened V by 4 bases and J by 3 bases, and 7 bases separated the two germline ends. CDR3 amino acids: CASSVWANQPQHF. The CDR3 DNA reads as TGTGCCAGCAGTGTCTGGGCCAATCAGCCCCAGCATTTT.